The rows below give T cell receptor beta chains drawn from one sample of a study of shared clonotypes between healthy human individuals. TCRdb's copy holds only in-frame clones and misses some; the assay was immunoSEQ multiplex PCR. The sample holds some 1,900,000 clones, about 95% seen once. The sample consisted of naive CD8+ T cells sorted from blood. Source of these receptors: a man between 18 and 29 years old in good health. Both conserved end residues are part of each CDR3. The order of the fields is D gene, clone size, J gene, V gene, CDR3 protein, CDR3 DNA. The D gene is left open where the match is weak. Expanded clones are given a class, and other clones once, few, many or no size at all.

d_gene: .
abundance: .
j_gene: TRBJ2-5
v_gene: TRBV9
CDR3aa: CASSVEATWETQYF
CDR3nt: TGTGCCAGCAGCGTAGAGGCTACGTGGGAGACCCAGTACTTC

d_gene: TRBD2
abundance: .
j_gene: TRBJ2-7
v_gene: TRBV19
CDR3aa: CASSPSGGFDEQYF
CDR3nt: TGTGCCAGTAGTCCGTCGGGAGGGTTCGACGAGCAGTACTTC

d_gene: .
abundance: .
j_gene: TRBJ1-2
v_gene: TRBV19
CDR3aa: CASSTGENYGYTF
CDR3nt: TGTGCCAGTTCGACAGGCGAAAACTATGGCTACACCTTC

d_gene: .
abundance: .
j_gene: TRBJ2-7
v_gene: TRBV7-6
CDR3aa: CASSPTGDEQYF
CDR3nt: TGTGCCAGCAGCCCGACCGGGGATGAGCAGTACTTC

d_gene: .
abundance: .
j_gene: TRBJ2-5
v_gene: TRBV14
CDR3aa: CASSPPDGGETQYF
CDR3nt: TGTGCCAGCAGCCCCCCTGACGGGGGAGAGACCCAGTACTTC

d_gene: .
abundance: .
j_gene: TRBJ1-5
v_gene: TRBV19
CDR3aa: CASSIGGDQPQHF
CDR3nt: TGTGCCAGTAGTATTGGGGGGGATCAGCCCCAGCATTTT

d_gene: .
abundance: few
j_gene: TRBJ1-2
v_gene: TRBV5-8
CDR3aa: CASSLTREETSYTF
CDR3nt: TGTGCCAGCAGCTTGACGAGGGAGGAAACCTCCTACACCTTC

d_gene: .
abundance: .
j_gene: TRBJ1-6
v_gene: TRBV5-1
CDR3aa: CASSSSLGESLHF
CDR3nt: TGCGCCAGCAGCTCCTCCCTAGGGGAATCCCTCCACTTT

d_gene: TRBD2
abundance: .
j_gene: TRBJ2-1
v_gene: TRBV6-1
CDR3aa: CASSGLLAGESNEQFF
CDR3nt: TGTGCCAGCAGTGGCTTACTAGCGGGAGAATCCAATGAGCAGTTCTTC

d_gene: .
abundance: .
j_gene: TRBJ2-2
v_gene: TRBV2
CDR3aa: CASSRDTRRTDTGELFF
CDR3nt: TGTGCCAGCTCCCGGGACACCCGAAGGACGGACACCGGGGAGCTGTTTTTT

d_gene: .
abundance: .
j_gene: TRBJ2-1
v_gene: TRBV13
CDR3aa: CASSPTGLEGNNEQFF
CDR3nt: TGTGCCAGCAGCCCAACAGGGTTGGAAGGGAACAATGAGCAGTTCTTC

d_gene: .
abundance: once
j_gene: TRBJ1-5
v_gene: TRBV4-1
CDR3aa: CASSQDEGQPQHF
CDR3nt: TGCGCCAGCAGCCAAGATGAGGGGCAGCCCCAGCATTTT

d_gene: .
abundance: .
j_gene: TRBJ2-3
v_gene: TRBV9
CDR3aa: CASSAGGTTDTQYF
CDR3nt: TGTGCCAGCAGCGCCGGCGGAACCACAGATACGCAGTATTTT

d_gene: TRBD1
abundance: .
j_gene: TRBJ2-7
v_gene: TRBV27
CDR3aa: CASSVTGGSYEQYF
CDR3nt: TGTGCCAGCAGTGTGACAGGGGGTTCTTACGAGCAGTACTTC

d_gene: .
abundance: .
j_gene: TRBJ2-7
v_gene: TRBV30
CDR3aa: CAWNSRQGIYEQYF
CDR3nt: TGTGCCTGGAACTCCAGGCAGGGGATCTACGAGCAGTACTTC

d_gene: .
abundance: .
j_gene: TRBJ1-1
v_gene: TRBV7-9
CDR3aa: CASSLGSTTEAFF
CDR3nt: TGTGCCAGCAGCTTAGGTTCGACGACTGAAGCTTTCTTT

d_gene: .
abundance: .
j_gene: TRBJ2-7
v_gene: TRBV28
CDR3aa: CASSLAGAGFEQYF
CDR3nt: TGTGCCAGCAGTTTAGCCGGGGCCGGCTTCGAGCAGTACTTC

d_gene: .
abundance: .
j_gene: TRBJ1-4
v_gene: TRBV10-3
CDR3aa: CAVGAEGNEKLFF
CDR3nt: TGTGCCGTCGGCGCAGAGGGGAATGAAAAACTGTTTTTT

d_gene: .
abundance: .
j_gene: TRBJ2-7
v_gene: TRBV5-4
CDR3aa: CASSLRGAPIYEQYF
CDR3nt: TGTGCCAGCAGCTTGCGAGGTGCCCCGATCTACGAGCAGTACTTC

d_gene: TRBD2
abundance: .
j_gene: TRBJ2-1
v_gene: TRBV29-1
CDR3aa: CSVEEGTSGGSSYNEQFF
CDR3nt: TGCAGCGTTGAAGAGGGGACTAGCGGGGGAAGCTCCTACAATGAGCAGTTCTTC

d_gene: .
abundance: .
j_gene: TRBJ2-7
v_gene: TRBV5-6
CDR3aa: CASSLIRGYEQYF
CDR3nt: TGTGCCAGCAGCTTAATCAGGGGCTACGAGCAGTACTTC

d_gene: .
abundance: .
j_gene: TRBJ2-1
v_gene: TRBV4-1
CDR3aa: CASSLHQGPLNEQFF
CDR3nt: TGCGCCAGCAGCCTCCATCAGGGTCCCCTCAATGAGCAGTTCTTC

d_gene: TRBD1
abundance: .
j_gene: TRBJ2-3
v_gene: TRBV6-1
CDR3aa: CASSEVTGVSTDTQYF
CDR3nt: TGTGCCAGCAGTGAAGTAACAGGGGTTAGCACAGATACGCAGTATTTT

d_gene: TRBD2
abundance: .
j_gene: TRBJ2-5
v_gene: TRBV4-3
CDR3aa: CASSQELGTSSGQETQYF
CDR3nt: TGCGCCAGCAGCCAAGAGCTGGGGACTAGCTCGGGGCAAGAGACCCAGTACTTC

d_gene: TRBD1
abundance: once
j_gene: TRBJ2-1
v_gene: TRBV10-2
CDR3aa: CASSELGQTDNEQFF
CDR3nt: TGCGCCAGCAGTGAGTTGGGACAGACCGACAATGAGCAGTTCTTC

d_gene: .
abundance: .
j_gene: TRBJ2-7
v_gene: TRBV6-5
CDR3aa: CASRFRGREQYF
CDR3nt: TGTGCCAGCAGGTTTCGTGGGCGAGAGCAGTACTTC

d_gene: .
abundance: .
j_gene: TRBJ2-2
v_gene: TRBV27
CDR3aa: CASRPFGEPGTGELFF
CDR3nt: TGTGCCAGCAGACCGTTTGGGGAACCGGGCACCGGGGAGCTGTTTTTT

d_gene: TRBD1
abundance: .
j_gene: TRBJ2-7
v_gene: TRBV4-1
CDR3aa: CASSQVVTGEAYEQYF
CDR3nt: TGCGCCAGCAGCCAGGTCGTTACAGGGGAAGCCTACGAGCAGTACTTC

d_gene: .
abundance: .
j_gene: TRBJ2-3
v_gene: TRBV27
CDR3aa: CASSLGRDPLSTDTQYF
CDR3nt: TGTGCCAGCAGTTTAGGCCGGGACCCCCTTAGCACAGATACGCAGTATTTT

d_gene: TRBD2
abundance: once
j_gene: TRBJ2-3
v_gene: TRBV2
CDR3aa: CASRESVLAVSTDTQYF
CDR3nt: TGTGCCAGCAGGGAGAGTGTCCTAGCGGTTAGCACAGATACGCAGTATTTT

d_gene: .
abundance: .
j_gene: TRBJ1-1
v_gene: TRBV4-1
CDR3aa: CASSQHVRNTEAFF
CDR3nt: TGCGCCAGCAGCCAACACGTGCGGAACACTGAAGCTTTCTTT

d_gene: .
abundance: .
j_gene: TRBJ1-1
v_gene: TRBV27
CDR3aa: CASGLTGSNTEAFF
CDR3nt: TGTGCCAGCGGGCTGACGGGGTCGAACACTGAAGCTTTCTTT

d_gene: .
abundance: .
j_gene: TRBJ1-1
v_gene: TRBV27
CDR3aa: CASSLVGNTEAFF
CDR3nt: TGTGCCAGCAGTTTAGTTGGGAACACTGAAGCTTTCTTT

d_gene: TRBD2
abundance: .
j_gene: TRBJ2-1
v_gene: TRBV6-5
CDR3aa: CASSYLPGGWDNEQFF
CDR3nt: TGTGCCAGCAGTTACCTGCCGGGGGGATGGGACAATGAGCAGTTCTTC

d_gene: .
abundance: once
j_gene: TRBJ2-7
v_gene: TRBV7-9
CDR3aa: CASSPRYSVSYEQYF
CDR3nt: TGTGCCAGCAGCCCCAGGTACTCGGTGTCCTACGAGCAGTACTTC

d_gene: .
abundance: .
j_gene: TRBJ2-3
v_gene: TRBV4-2
CDR3aa: CASSPNFAGGDTQYF
CDR3nt: TGTGCCAGCAGCCCAAACTTCGCCGGGGGAGATACGCAGTATTTT

d_gene: .
abundance: .
j_gene: TRBJ2-7
v_gene: TRBV13
CDR3aa: CASSLEDSYEQYF
CDR3nt: TGTGCCAGCAGCTTAGAGGACAGCTACGAGCAGTACTTC

d_gene: .
abundance: .
j_gene: TRBJ2-7
v_gene: TRBV7-8
CDR3aa: CASSPPQRATYEQYF
CDR3nt: TGTGCCAGCAGCCCCCCGCAGCGGGCGACCTACGAGCAGTACTTC

d_gene: TRBD1
abundance: .
j_gene: TRBJ2-7
v_gene: TRBV11-2
CDR3aa: CASSPWTGGWEQYF
CDR3nt: TGTGCCAGCAGCCCCTGGACAGGGGGCTGGGAGCAGTACTTC

d_gene: TRBD1
abundance: .
j_gene: TRBJ2-2
v_gene: TRBV10-3
CDR3aa: CAISDPDRENTGELFF
CDR3nt: TGTGCCATCAGTGACCCGGACAGGGAAAACACCGGGGAGCTGTTTTTT

d_gene: TRBD2
abundance: .
j_gene: TRBJ2-1
v_gene: TRBV13
CDR3aa: CASSLGTSVPSDNEQFF
CDR3nt: TGTGCCAGCAGCTTGGGGACTAGCGTCCCCAGTGACAATGAGCAGTTCTTC

d_gene: .
abundance: .
j_gene: TRBJ2-5
v_gene: TRBV6-5
CDR3aa: CASNPSGVQETQYF
CDR3nt: TGTGCCAGCAACCCATCGGGGGTTCAAGAGACCCAGTACTTC

d_gene: TRBD2
abundance: .
j_gene: TRBJ2-1
v_gene: TRBV6-5
CDR3aa: CASSYREGRNEQFF
CDR3nt: TGTGCCAGCAGTTATCGGGAGGGCCGAAATGAGCAGTTCTTC

d_gene: .
abundance: .
j_gene: TRBJ1-1
v_gene: TRBV6-1
CDR3aa: CASSVGNTEAFF
CDR3nt: TGTGCCAGCAGTGTCGGGAACACTGAAGCTTTCTTT

d_gene: TRBD1
abundance: .
j_gene: TRBJ2-3
v_gene: TRBV28
CDR3aa: CASSFFSGTEFASTDTQYF
CDR3nt: TGTGCCAGCAGTTTCTTTTCCGGGACAGAGTTTGCTAGCACAGATACGCAGTATTTT

d_gene: .
abundance: .
j_gene: TRBJ2-1
v_gene: TRBV6-5
CDR3aa: CASAQGGYNEQFF
CDR3nt: TGTGCCAGCGCTCAAGGGGGTTACAATGAGCAGTTCTTC

d_gene: .
abundance: .
j_gene: TRBJ2-3
v_gene: TRBV28
CDR3aa: CASSFDGNPSTDTQYF
CDR3nt: TGTGCCAGCAGTTTTGACGGGAACCCTAGCACAGATACGCAGTATTTT

d_gene: .
abundance: .
j_gene: TRBJ2-1
v_gene: TRBV5-8
CDR3aa: CASSPRNWGTEQFF
CDR3nt: TGTGCCAGCAGCCCCCGCAATTGGGGGACAGAGCAGTTCTTC

d_gene: TRBD2
abundance: once
j_gene: TRBJ2-7
v_gene: TRBV4-3
CDR3aa: CASSQDSGGIDEQYF
CDR3nt: TGCGCCAGCAGCCAAGATTCGGGGGGGATCGACGAGCAGTACTTC

d_gene: .
abundance: .
j_gene: TRBJ2-1
v_gene: TRBV4-1
CDR3aa: CASSHTRGHNEQFF
CDR3nt: TGCGCCAGCAGCCATACGCGGGGGCACAATGAGCAGTTCTTC

d_gene: TRBD1
abundance: .
j_gene: TRBJ1-1
v_gene: TRBV7-9
CDR3aa: CASSLPEFWDRGRGTEAFF
CDR3nt: TGTGCCAGCAGCTTACCGGAGTTTTGGGACAGGGGAAGAGGGACTGAAGCTTTCTTT

d_gene: TRBD1
abundance: .
j_gene: TRBJ1-1
v_gene: TRBV19
CDR3aa: CASSILRGNGAFF
CDR3nt: TGTGCCAGTAGTATCCTCAGGGGGAATGGAGCTTTCTTT

d_gene: .
abundance: .
j_gene: TRBJ2-7
v_gene: TRBV28
CDR3aa: CASSFVGGYEQYF
CDR3nt: TGTGCCAGCAGTTTCGTCGGAGGCTACGAGCAGTACTTC

d_gene: .
abundance: once
j_gene: TRBJ1-1
v_gene: TRBV27
CDR3aa: CASSPLEDTEAFF
CDR3nt: TGTGCCAGCAGCCCCCTAGAAGACACTGAAGCTTTCTTT

d_gene: .
abundance: .
j_gene: TRBJ2-7
v_gene: TRBV4-1
CDR3aa: CASSQDGTGPRYEQYF
CDR3nt: TGCGCCAGCAGCCAAGATGGTACAGGCCCGCGTTACGAGCAGTACTTC

d_gene: .
abundance: .
j_gene: TRBJ2-3
v_gene: TRBV27
CDR3aa: CASSSGPSTDTQYF
CDR3nt: TGTGCCAGCAGTTCGGGACCAAGCACAGATACGCAGTATTTT

d_gene: .
abundance: .
j_gene: TRBJ2-3
v_gene: TRBV7-9
CDR3aa: CASSPGQFGVGTQYF
CDR3nt: TGTGCCAGCAGCCCCGGACAGTTCGGTGTCGGTACGCAGTATTTT

d_gene: .
abundance: .
j_gene: TRBJ1-2
v_gene: TRBV5-1
CDR3aa: CASSLSRTAGYGYTF
CDR3nt: TGCGCCAGCAGCCTATCCCGGACAGCAGGCTATGGCTACACCTTC

d_gene: .
abundance: .
j_gene: TRBJ1-6
v_gene: TRBV27
CDR3aa: CASSDGSSYNSPLHF
CDR3nt: TGTGCCAGCTCGGACGGGAGCTCCTATAATTCACCCCTCCACTTT

d_gene: .
abundance: .
j_gene: TRBJ2-5
v_gene: TRBV5-6
CDR3aa: CASSLGVATQYF
CDR3nt: TGTGCCAGCAGCTTGGGAGTAGCGACCCAGTACTTC